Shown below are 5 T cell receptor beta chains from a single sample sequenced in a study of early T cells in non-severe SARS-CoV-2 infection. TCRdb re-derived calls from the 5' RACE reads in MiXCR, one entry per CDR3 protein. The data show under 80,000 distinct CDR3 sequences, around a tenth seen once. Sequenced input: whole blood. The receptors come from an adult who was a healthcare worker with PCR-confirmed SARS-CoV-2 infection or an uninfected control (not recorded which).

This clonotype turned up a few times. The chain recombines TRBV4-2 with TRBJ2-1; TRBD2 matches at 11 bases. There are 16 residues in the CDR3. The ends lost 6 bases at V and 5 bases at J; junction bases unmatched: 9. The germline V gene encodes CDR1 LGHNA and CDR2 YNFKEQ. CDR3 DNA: TGTGCCAGCAGACAATTTAGCGGGGGGGCCAACAATGAGCAGTTCTTC. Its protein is CASRQFSGGANNEQFF.

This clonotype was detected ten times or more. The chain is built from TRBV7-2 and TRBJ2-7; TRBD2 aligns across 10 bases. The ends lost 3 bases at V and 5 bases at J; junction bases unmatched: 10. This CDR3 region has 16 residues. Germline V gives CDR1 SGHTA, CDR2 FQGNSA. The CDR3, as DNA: TGTGCCAGCAGCTTTTTCCCCCCGGGACTAGCGAACGAGCAGTACTTC. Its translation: CASSFFPPGLANEQYF.

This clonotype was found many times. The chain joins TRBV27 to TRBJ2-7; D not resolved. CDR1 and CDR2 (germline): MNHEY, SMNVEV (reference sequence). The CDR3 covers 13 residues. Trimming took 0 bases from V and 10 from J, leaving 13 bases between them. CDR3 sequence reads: CASSLSPLSVQYF. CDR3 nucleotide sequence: TGTGCCAGCAGTTTATCACCCCTAAGCGTTCAGTACTTC.

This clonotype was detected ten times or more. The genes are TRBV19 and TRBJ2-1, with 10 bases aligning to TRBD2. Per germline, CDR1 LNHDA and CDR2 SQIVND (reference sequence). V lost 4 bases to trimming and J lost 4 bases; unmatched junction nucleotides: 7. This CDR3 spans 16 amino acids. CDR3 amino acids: CASSTVAGGIYNEQFF. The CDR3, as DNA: TGTGCCAGTAGTACGGTAGCGGGGGGTATTTACAATGAGCAGTTCTTC.

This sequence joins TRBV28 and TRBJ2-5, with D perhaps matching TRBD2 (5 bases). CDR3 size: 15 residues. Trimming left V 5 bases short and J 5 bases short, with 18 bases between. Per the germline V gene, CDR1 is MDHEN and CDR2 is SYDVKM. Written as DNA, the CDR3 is TGTGCCAGCAGTCCGCAAAAGGCCTCGGGGGAGACCCAGTACTTC. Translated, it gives CASSPQKASGETQYF.